What follows are 5 T cell receptor beta chains derived from one specimen sequenced in a study of graft-versus-host responses after intestinal transplantation. Some clones are missing from TCRdb's copy, which holds only in-frame ones; the method was immunoSEQ multiplex PCR. The table has about 88,000 clones, about nine tenths seen once. These receptors' antigens are unknown. Sequences were derived from unstimulated CD4+ T cells sorted from spleen or lymph node cells, sampled before intestinal transplant. The receptor source for this set is a human donor who received an intestinal transplant.

V is TRBV28 and J is TRBJ1-2; 9 bases agree with TRBD1. Germline CDR1 and CDR2: MDHEN and SYDVKM. The V gene end was trimmed by 6 bases and the J gene end by 13 bases; junction bases not matched to a gene: 9. The CDR3 spans 12 residues. Here the CDR3 DNA reads TGTGCCAGCAGACCACTACAGGGGGCGGGCACCTTC. Translating it yields CASRPLQGAGTF.

The rearrangement uses TRBV6-1 and TRBJ2-5, with 9 bases identical to TRBD2. Trimming at V came to 5 bases and at J to 4 bases, leaving 2 bases not matched to a gene. The length of the CDR3 is 13 residues. CDR1 is MNHNS and CDR2 is SASEGT in the germline V gene. This chain's CDR3 is CASSPGLAETQYF. For the CDR3, the DNA is TGTGCCAGCAGTCCGGGACTAGCAGAGACCCAGTACTTC.

This clone was detected a few times. The rearrangement uses TRBV15 and TRBJ1-5; a possible D gene is TRBD1 (5 bases). Germline V gene data show CDR1 as LNHNV and CDR2 as YYDKDF (reference sequence). Trimming removed 5 bases from V and 0 bases from J, with 17 bases in between. The CDR3 has 17 residues. CDR3 protein: CATSPGGGGFSNQPQHF. The CDR3 DNA reads as TGTGCCACCAGCCCAGGCGGGGGGGGGTTTAGCAATCAGCCCCAGCATTTT.

This clone was seen only once. This chain connects TRBV11-3 to TRBJ1-5; TRBD1 is a possible D gene (5 bases). With 5 bases removed from V and 8 bases from J, the gap between germline ends came to 16 bases. CDR3 length: 14 amino acids. Per germline, CDR1 SGHNT and CDR2 YENEEA. The CDR3 region has the DNA TGTGCCAGCAGCCCCCAGGGCAGGTCTAAGCCCCAGCATTTT. It translates to CASSPQGRSKPQHF.

The chain uses TRBV7-3 and TRBJ1-1, with a weak D call TRBD1 (5 bases). This CDR3 is 13 amino acids long. V shed 5 bases and J shed 0 bases, with 7 bases lying between them. The germline gives CDR1 SGHTA, CDR2 FQGTGA. This chain's CDR3 is CASSGAVNTEAFF. The CDR3, as DNA: TGTGCCAGCAGCGGGGCGGTGAACACTGAAGCTTTCTTT.